This T cell receptor beta chain derives from a study of memory CD4+ T cells and cytomegalovirus serostatus. The sort gate was single viable CD3+CD4+CD8-CD45RO+ cells for memory CD4+ T cells. After removal of 1 base from V and 4 bases from J, the junction contained 3 bases not matched to a gene. The CDR3 has 15 amino acids. Germline V gene sequence: CDR1 SGHRS, CDR2 YFSETQ. Clones were read by immunoSEQ multiplex PCR, and TCRdb kept only the in-frame ones, dropping some. The sample includes approximately 88,000 clones, around 80% seen only once; the top ten take less than 4%. The sequence was obtained from an adult in good health and CMV-seropositive. The material sequenced was memory CD4+ T cells from blood. The gene calls are TRBV5-1 and TRBJ1-5, with TRBD1 matching over 9 bases. In DNA form, the CDR3 reads TGCGCCAGCAGCTTGTCTGGACAGGGGAATCAGCCCCAGCATTTT. It specifies CASSLSGQGNQPQHF.